The next 2 T cell receptor beta chains were all read from a single sample in a study of blood T cell repertoires in COVID-19. Clones were read by immunoSEQ multiplex PCR, and TCRdb kept only the in-frame ones, dropping some. The sample holds a few hundred thousand clones, roughly 87% seen once. The sample consisted of PBMCs or T cells enriched from blood (not recorded which). The receptors come from a woman aged 25 to 39 who had recovered from COVID-19.

This chain connects TRBV2 to TRBJ1-5; TRBD1 agrees at 12 bases. CDR1 is SNHLY, CDR2 FYNNEI, per germline. The CDR3 length is 19 residues. The junction had 10 bases not matched to a gene; V was cut back by 3 bases and J by 1 base. CDR3 DNA sequence: TGTGCCAGCAGTGATATGCGGGACAGGGGGCTATGGAGCAATCAGCCCCAGCATTTT. The encoded protein is CASSDMRDRGLWSNQPQHF.

On this clone itself: At one end the junction does not follow the germline gene, possibly because of a read error. CDR3 protein: CASSIWTGGTRVDTGELFF. The CDR3 DNA reads TGTGCCAGCAGTATATGGACAGGGGGTACACGAGTTGACACCGGGGAGCTGTTTTTT. V is TRBV28 and J is TRBJ2-2; 10 positions agree with TRBD1. The CDR3 spans 19 residues. Germline V CDR1 and CDR2: MDHEN, SYDVKM. Drawing the rest from reference TRBV28 and TRBJ2-2, the complete variable domain is DVKVTQSSRYLVKRTGEKVFLECVQDMDHENMFWYRQDPGLGLRLIYFSYDVKMKEKGDIPEGYSVSREKKERFSLILESASTNQTSMYLCASSIWTGGTRVDTGELFFGEGSRLTVL.